The present T cell receptor beta chain was sequenced within a study of T cell changes during pregnancy in multiple sclerosis. TCRdb keeps only in-frame clones here, not all; method: immunoSEQ multiplex PCR. The sample has 30,000 to 45,000 clones, roughly 93% seen once. V lost 5 bases and J lost 4, with 11 bases in between. The CDR3 runs 13 residues. Germline V gene lookup returns CDR1 KGHSH and CDR2 LQKENI. This clone is a singleton in its sample. The receptor's source is a female donor with multiple sclerosis, enrolled in a pregnancy study. Sample: CD4+ T cells from peripheral blood mononuclear cells, taken in the first trimester of pregnancy. V usage is TRBV18 and J usage is TRBJ1-2, with no clear D. The CDR3: CASSDRRGYGYTF. CDR3 DNA sequence: TGTGCCAGCTCAGACCGACGGGGCTATGGCTACACCTTC.